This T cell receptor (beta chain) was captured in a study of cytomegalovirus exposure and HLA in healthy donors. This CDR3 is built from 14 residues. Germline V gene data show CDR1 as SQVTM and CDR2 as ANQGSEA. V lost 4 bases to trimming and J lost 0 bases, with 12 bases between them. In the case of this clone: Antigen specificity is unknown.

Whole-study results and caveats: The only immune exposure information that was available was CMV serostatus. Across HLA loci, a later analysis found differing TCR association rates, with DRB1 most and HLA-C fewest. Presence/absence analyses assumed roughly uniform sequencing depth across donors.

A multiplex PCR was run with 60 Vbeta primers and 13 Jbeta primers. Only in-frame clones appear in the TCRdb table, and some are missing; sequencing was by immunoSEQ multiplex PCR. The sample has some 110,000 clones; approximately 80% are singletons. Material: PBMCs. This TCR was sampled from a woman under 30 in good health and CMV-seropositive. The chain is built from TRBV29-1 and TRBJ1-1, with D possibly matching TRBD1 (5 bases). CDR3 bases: TGCAGCGTTGGGTCAGGGCTCCTGAACACTGAAGCTTTCTTT. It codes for CSVGSGLLNTEAFF.